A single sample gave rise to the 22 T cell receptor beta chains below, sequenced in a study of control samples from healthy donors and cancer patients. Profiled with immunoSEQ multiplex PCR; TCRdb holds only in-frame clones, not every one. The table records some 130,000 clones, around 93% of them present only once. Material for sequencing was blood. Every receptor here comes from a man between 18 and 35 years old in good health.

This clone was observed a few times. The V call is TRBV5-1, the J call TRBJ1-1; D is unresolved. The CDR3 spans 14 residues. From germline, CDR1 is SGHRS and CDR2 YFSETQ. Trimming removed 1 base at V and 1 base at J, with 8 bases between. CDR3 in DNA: TGCGCCAGCAGCTTGTACAGCCCGAACACTGAAGCTTTCTTT. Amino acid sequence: CASSLYSPNTEAFF.

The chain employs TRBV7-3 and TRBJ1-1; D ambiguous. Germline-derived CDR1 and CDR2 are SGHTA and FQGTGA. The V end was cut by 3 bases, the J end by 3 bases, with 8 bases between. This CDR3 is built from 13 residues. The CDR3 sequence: CASSFIADTEAFF. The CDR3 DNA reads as TGTGCCAGCAGCTTTATCGCGGACACTGAAGCTTTCTTT.

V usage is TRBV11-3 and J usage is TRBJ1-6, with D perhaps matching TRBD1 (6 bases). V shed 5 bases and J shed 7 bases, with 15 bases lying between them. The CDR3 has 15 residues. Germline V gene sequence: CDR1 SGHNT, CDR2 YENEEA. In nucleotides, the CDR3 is TGTGCCAGCAGCCTAGCCGAGAGGGGGAATTCACCCCTCCACTTT. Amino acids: CASSLAERGNSPLHF.

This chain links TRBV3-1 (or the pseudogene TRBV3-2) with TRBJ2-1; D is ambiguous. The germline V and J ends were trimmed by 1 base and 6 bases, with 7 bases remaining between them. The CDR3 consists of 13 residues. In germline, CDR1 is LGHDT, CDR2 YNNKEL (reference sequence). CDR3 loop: CASSQGGPNEQFF. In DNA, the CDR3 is TGTGCCAGCAGCCAAGGGGGTCCCAATGAGCAGTTCTTC.

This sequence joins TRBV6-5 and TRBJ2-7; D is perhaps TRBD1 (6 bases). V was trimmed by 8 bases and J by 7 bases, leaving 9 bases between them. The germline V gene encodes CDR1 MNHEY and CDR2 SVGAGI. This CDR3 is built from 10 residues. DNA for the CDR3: TGTGCCAGCGGTAGGGGGGAGCAGTACTTC. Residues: CASGRGEQYF.

CDR3 sequence: CASSPRWTGTYGSPLHF. CDR3 in DNA: TGTGCCAGCAGTCCAAGGTGGACGGGGACTTATGGTTCACCCCTCCACTTT. V gene TRBV6-6 combines with J gene TRBJ1-6, with a tentative D call TRBD1 (5 bases). Looked up from germline, CDR1 is MNHNY and CDR2 is SVGAGI (reference sequence). The germline V and J ends were trimmed by 5 bases and 9 bases, with 23 bases remaining between them. The CDR3 is 17 residues long.

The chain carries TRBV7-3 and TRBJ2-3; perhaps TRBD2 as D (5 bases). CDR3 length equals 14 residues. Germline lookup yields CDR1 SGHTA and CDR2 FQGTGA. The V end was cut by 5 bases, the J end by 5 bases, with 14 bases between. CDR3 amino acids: CASSETPGRDTQYF. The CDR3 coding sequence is TGTGCCAGCAGCGAAACCCCGGGGAGAGATACGCAGTATTTT.

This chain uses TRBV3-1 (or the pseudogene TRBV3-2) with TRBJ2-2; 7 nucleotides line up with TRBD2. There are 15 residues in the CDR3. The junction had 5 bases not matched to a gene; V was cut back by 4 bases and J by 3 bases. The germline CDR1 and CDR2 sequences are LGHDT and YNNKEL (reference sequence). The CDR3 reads CASSPGSGDTGELFF. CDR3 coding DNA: TGTGCCAGCAGCCCAGGCAGCGGGGACACCGGGGAGCTGTTTTTT.

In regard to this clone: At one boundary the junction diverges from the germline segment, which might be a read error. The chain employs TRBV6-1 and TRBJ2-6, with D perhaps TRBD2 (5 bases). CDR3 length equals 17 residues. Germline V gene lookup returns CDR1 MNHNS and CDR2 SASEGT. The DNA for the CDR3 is TGTGCCAGCAGTGATCCGACCTCTAGCTCTGAGGCCAACGTCCTGACTTTC. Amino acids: CASSDPTSSSEANVLTF.

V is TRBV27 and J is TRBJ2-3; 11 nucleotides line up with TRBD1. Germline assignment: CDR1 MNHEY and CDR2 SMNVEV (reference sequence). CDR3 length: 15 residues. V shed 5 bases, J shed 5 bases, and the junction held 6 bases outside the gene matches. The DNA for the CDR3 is TGTGCCAGCAGTCACCAGGACAGGGGGCAAGATACGCAGTATTTT. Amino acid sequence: CASSHQDRGQDTQYF.

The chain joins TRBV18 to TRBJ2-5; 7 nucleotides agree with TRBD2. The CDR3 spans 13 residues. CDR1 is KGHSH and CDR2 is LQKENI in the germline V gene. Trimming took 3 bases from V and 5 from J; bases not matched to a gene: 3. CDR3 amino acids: CASSPTSRETQYF. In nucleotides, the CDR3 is TGTGCCAGCTCACCGACTAGCCGGGAGACCCAGTACTTC.

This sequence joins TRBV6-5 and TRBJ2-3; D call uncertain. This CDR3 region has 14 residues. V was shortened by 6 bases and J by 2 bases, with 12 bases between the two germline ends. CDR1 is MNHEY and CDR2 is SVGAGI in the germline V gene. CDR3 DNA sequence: TGTGCCAGCAGCCAAAGGCTCATCACAGATACGCAGTATTTT. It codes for CASSQRLITDTQYF.

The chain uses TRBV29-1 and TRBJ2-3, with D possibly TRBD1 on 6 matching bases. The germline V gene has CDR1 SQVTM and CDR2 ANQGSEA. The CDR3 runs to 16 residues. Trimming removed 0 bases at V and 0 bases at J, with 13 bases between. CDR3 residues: CSVEDIMGASTDTQYF. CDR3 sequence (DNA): TGCAGCGTTGAAGATATCATGGGGGCCAGCACAGATACGCAGTATTTT.

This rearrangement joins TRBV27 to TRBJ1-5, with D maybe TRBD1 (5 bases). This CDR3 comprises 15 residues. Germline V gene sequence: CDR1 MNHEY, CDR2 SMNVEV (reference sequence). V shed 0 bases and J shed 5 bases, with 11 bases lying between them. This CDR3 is CASSLSRGGHQPQHF. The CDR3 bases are TGTGCCAGCAGTTTATCGAGGGGTGGTCATCAGCCCCAGCATTTT.

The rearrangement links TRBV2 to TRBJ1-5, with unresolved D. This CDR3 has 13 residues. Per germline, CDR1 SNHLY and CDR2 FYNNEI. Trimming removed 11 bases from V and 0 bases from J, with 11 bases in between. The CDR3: CAARGDSNQPQHF. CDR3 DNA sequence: TGTGCCGCTCGAGGAGATAGCAATCAGCCCCAGCATTTT.

This chain's CDR3 is CASSSRDGSYEQYF. The CDR3 bases are TGTGCCAGCAGCTCCCGGGACGGTTCCTACGAGCAGTACTTC. The chain employs TRBV7-9 and TRBJ2-7; possibly TRBD1 or TRBD2 for D (5 bases each). This CDR3 contains 14 residues. From germline, CDR1 is SEHNR and CDR2 FQNEAQ (reference sequence). Trimming left V 4 bases short and J 1 base short, with 11 bases between.

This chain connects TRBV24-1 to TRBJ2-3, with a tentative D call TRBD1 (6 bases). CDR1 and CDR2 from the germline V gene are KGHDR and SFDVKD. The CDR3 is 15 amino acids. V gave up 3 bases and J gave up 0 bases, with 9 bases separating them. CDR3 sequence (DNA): TGTGCCACCAGTGATACTGGACAGAGCACAGATACGCAGTATTTT. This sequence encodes CATSDTGQSTDTQYF.

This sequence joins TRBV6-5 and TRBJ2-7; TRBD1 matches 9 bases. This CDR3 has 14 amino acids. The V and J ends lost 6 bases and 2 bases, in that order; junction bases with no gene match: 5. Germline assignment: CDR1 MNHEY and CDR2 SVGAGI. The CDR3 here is CASRGTGRTYEQYF. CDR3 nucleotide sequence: TGTGCCAGCAGGGGGACAGGGCGAACCTACGAGCAGTACTTC.

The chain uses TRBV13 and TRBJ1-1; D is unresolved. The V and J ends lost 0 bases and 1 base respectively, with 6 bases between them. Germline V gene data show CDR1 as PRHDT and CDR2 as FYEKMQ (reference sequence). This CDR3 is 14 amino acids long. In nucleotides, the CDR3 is TGTGCCAGCAGCTTAGGTTGGACGAACACTGAAGCTTTCTTT. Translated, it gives CASSLGWTNTEAFF. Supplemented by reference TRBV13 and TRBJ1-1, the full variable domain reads AAGVIQSPRHLIKEKRETATLKCYPIPRHDTVYWYQQGPGQDPQFLISFYEKMQSDKGSIPDRFSAQQFSDYHSELNMSSLELGDSALYFCASSLGWTNTEAFFGQGTRLTVV.

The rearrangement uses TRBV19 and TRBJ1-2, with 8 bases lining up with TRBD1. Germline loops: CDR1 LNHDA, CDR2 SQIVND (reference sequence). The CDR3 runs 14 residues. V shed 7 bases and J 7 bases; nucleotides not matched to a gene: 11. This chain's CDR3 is CASTMGQVEAGYTF. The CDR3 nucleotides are TGTGCCAGTACCATGGGACAGGTTGAGGCTGGCTACACCTTC.

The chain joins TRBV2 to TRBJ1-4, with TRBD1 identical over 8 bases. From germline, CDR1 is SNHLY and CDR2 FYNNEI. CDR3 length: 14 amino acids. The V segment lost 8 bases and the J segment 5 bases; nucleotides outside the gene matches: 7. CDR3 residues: CASRTGTGNEKLFF. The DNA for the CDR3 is TGTGCCAGCCGCACTGGGACAGGAAATGAAAAACTGTTTTTT.

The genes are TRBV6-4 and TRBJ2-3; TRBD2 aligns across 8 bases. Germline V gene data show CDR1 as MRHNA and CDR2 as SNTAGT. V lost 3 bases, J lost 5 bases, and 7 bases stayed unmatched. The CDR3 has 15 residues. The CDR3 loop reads CASSDSAGAGDTQYF. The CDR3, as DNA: TGTGCCAGCAGTGATTCAGCGGGGGCGGGAGATACGCAGTATTTT.